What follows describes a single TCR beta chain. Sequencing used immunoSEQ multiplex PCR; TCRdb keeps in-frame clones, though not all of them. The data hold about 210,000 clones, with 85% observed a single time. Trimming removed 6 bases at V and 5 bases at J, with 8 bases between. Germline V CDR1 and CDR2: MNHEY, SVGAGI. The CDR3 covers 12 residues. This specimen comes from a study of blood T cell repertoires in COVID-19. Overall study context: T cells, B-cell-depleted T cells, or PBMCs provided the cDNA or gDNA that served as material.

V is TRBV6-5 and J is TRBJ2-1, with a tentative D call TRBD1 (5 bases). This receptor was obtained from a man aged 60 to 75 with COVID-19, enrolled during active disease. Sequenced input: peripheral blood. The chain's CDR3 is CASRATDNEQFF. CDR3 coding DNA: TGTGCCAGCAGAGCGACAGACAATGAGCAGTTCTTC.